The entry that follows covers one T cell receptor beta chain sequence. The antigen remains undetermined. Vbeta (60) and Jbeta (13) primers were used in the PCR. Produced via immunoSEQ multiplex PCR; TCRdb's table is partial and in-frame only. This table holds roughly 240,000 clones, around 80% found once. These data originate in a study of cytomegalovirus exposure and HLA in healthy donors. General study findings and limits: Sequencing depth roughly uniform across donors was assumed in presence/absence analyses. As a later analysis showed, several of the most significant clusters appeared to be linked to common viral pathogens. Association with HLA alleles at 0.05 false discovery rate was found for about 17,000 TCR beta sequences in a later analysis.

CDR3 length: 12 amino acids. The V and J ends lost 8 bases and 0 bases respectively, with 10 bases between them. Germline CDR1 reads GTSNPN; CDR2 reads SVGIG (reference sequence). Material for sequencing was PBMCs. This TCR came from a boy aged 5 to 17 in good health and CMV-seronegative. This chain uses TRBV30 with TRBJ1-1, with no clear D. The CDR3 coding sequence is TGTGCCCGAGAGAACGTGAACACTGAAGCTTTCTTT. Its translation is CARENVNTEAFF.